A selection of T cell receptor beta chains follows, all from one sample in a study of blood T cells in healthy people across ages. TCRdb called the 5' RACE reads again in MiXCR, with one record for every CDR3 protein. The sample carries 600,000 or so distinct CDR3 sequences, approximately 30% recorded once. Source material: blood. These receptors all come from an elderly woman in good health. CDR3s include the opening cysteine and the closing phenylalanine or tryptophan. D genes are given only for firm matches. The size entry is marked missing in some rows and otherwise reads once, few, many or a size class.

J	V	D	size	CDR3	DNA
TRBJ2-1	TRBV12-3/TRBV12-4	-	many	CASSLSGDPYNEQFF	TGTGCCAGCAGTTTGTCGGGGGACCCCTACAATGAGCAGTTCTTC
TRBJ2-1	TRBV12-3/TRBV12-4	-	-	CASSLTMSSYNEQFF	TGTGCCAGCAGTCTAACAATGAGCTCCTACAATGAGCAGTTCTTC
TRBJ2-7	TRBV28	-	few	CASSLPTLLNEQYF	TGTGCCAGCAGTTTACCTACACTTCTCAATGAGCAGTACTTC
TRBJ1-1	TRBV20-1	-	-	CSAPAGPEAFF	TGCAGTGCACCCGCGGGGCCGGAAGCTTTCTTT
TRBJ2-2	TRBV5-1	-	many	CASSLRQTTGELFF	TGCGCCAGCAGCTTGAGACAAACCACCGGGGAGCTGTTTTTT
TRBJ2-7	TRBV5-1	TRBD1	many	CASSRQGNNEQYF	TGCGCCAGCAGCCGACAGGGCAACAACGAGCAGTACTTC
TRBJ2-2	TRBV11-2	-	-	CASSEWTAETGELFF	TGTGCCAGCAGCGAGTGGACAGCGGAAACCGGGGAGCTGTTTTTT
TRBJ1-2	TRBV4-1	-	many	CASSQAGGTPYGYTF	TGCGCCAGCAGCCAGGCTGGGGGGACACCCTATGGCTACACCTTC
TRBJ2-7	TRBV19	-	-	CASSDRLYEQYF	TGTGCCAGTAGCGACAGACTCTACGAGCAGTACTTC
TRBJ2-1	TRBV5-1	TRBD1	-	CASSQTRDRGGNEQFF	TGCGCCAGCAGCCAGACCCGGGACAGGGGTGGGAATGAGCAGTTCTTC
TRBJ1-6	TRBV7-2	-	-	CASSLDPSYNSPLHF	TGTGCCAGCAGCTTAGACCCTTCGTATAATTCACCCCTCCACTTT
TRBJ2-3	TRBV12-3/TRBV12-4	TRBD2	-	CASNFWGREQYF	TGTGCCAGCAACTTCTGGGGGAGGGAGCAGTATTTT
TRBJ2-6	TRBV20-1	-	-	CSALDPSGANVLTF	TGCAGTGCCCTAGACCCCTCTGGGGCTAACGTCCTGACTTTC
TRBJ1-5	TRBV18	-	few	CAGSPDPFSQPQHF	TGTGCCGGCTCACCAGACCCCTTTAGCCAGCCCCAGCATTTT
TRBJ2-3	TRBV20-1	-	few	CSGQAETSDTQYF	TGCAGTGGGCAAGCCGAAACCTCAGATACGCAGTATTTT
TRBJ2-7	TRBV24-1	TRBD1	-	CANSTGCAYNEQYF	TGTGCCAACTCGACAGGGTGCGCCTACAATGAGCAGTACTTC
TRBJ2-3	TRBV20-1	TRBD2	-	CSAGGERGPGDTQYF	TGCAGTGCCGGAGGGGAGCGGGGCCCCGGAGATACGCAGTATTTT
TRBJ2-1	TRBV5-1	TRBD1	-	CASSLTGGRFYNEQFF	TGCGCCAGCAGCTTGACAGGGGGCCGCTTTTACAATGAGCAGTTCTTC
TRBJ2-3	TRBV20-1	TRBD2	many	CSGASGGLTDTQYF	TGCAGTGGGGCTAGCGGGGGACTCACAGATACGCAGTATTTT
TRBJ1-4	TRBV20-1	-	few	CSTDNGNEKLFF	TGCAGCACCGACAATGGCAATGAAAAACTGTTTTTT
TRBJ2-2	TRBV12-3/TRBV12-4	-	-	CASSLVFWDGDTGELFF	TGTGCCAGCAGTTTAGTTTTTTGGGACGGGGATACCGGGGAGCTGTTTTTT
TRBJ1-1	TRBV20-1	-	once	CSARDRMNTEAFF	TGCAGTGCTAGAGATAGGATGAACACTGAAGCTTTCTTT
TRBJ2-5	TRBV21-1	-	many	CASSKSGLAGGQETQYF	TGTGCCAGCAGCAAATCGGGACTAGCGGGGGGGCAAGAGACCCAGTACTTC
TRBJ1-1	TRBV7-9	-	-	CASSPPGPNTEAFF	TGTGCCAGCAGCCCACCGGGGCCCAACACTGAAGCTTTCTTT
TRBJ1-2	TRBV6-1	-	-	CASSADDYYGYTF	TGCGCCAGCAGCGCGGACGATTACTATGGCTACACCTTC
TRBJ1-6	TRBV10-3	-	many	CAITGGTLNSPLHF	TGTGCCATCACCGGAGGCACCTTAAATTCACCCCTCCACTTT
TRBJ2-1	TRBV7-2	TRBD1	many	CASSLERGLYNEQFF	TGTGCCAGCAGCTTAGAAAGGGGGCTCTACAATGAGCAGTTCTTC
TRBJ2-5	TRBV6-2/TRBV6-3	-	many	CASSSIPGRGETQYF	TGTGCCAGCAGTTCAATACCGGGACGGGGAGAGACCCAGTACTTC
TRBJ2-5	TRBV5-1	TRBD1	-	CASSFDREKETQYF	TGCGCCAGCAGCTTCGACAGGGAAAAAGAGACCCAGTACTTC
TRBJ2-1	TRBV20-1	-	few	CRVDFSYNEQFF	TGCAGAGTGGACTTCTCCTACAATGAGCAGTTCTTC
TRBJ2-3	TRBV27	TRBD2	many	CASSFLTSGGSREYF	TGTGCCAGCAGTTTCTTGACTAGCGGGGGGTCCCGGGAGTATTTT
TRBJ2-5	TRBV20-1	TRBD2	many	CSARKLAVINQETQYF	TGCAGTGCTAGGAAACTAGCGGTGATTAACCAAGAGACCCAGTACTTC
TRBJ1-2	TRBV7-2	TRBD1	many	CASSLGLGQGFYGYTF	TGTGCCAGCAGCTTAGGGTTGGGACAGGGGTTCTATGGCTACACCTTC
TRBJ2-7	TRBV14	-	many	CASSQVYGTTYEQYF	TGTGCCAGCAGCCAAGTTTACGGGACAACCTACGAGCAGTACTTC
TRBJ2-3	TRBV4-2	TRBD1	many	CASSPGTAPDTQYF	TGTGCCAGCAGCCCCGGGACAGCACCAGATACGCAGTATTTT
TRBJ1-2	TRBV4-2	TRBD1	many	CASSFGQGEGYTF	TGTGCCAGCAGCTTCGGACAGGGGGAAGGCTACACCTTC
TRBJ2-7	TRBV20-1	-	many	CSARERISYEQYF	TGCAGTGCTAGAGAAAGGATCTCCTACGAGCAGTACTTC
TRBJ2-1	TRBV5-6	TRBD1	many	CASIPPGQGSGEQFF	TGTGCCAGCATCCCTCCGGGACAGGGGTCTGGTGAGCAGTTCTTC
TRBJ2-7	TRBV13	TRBD2	-	CASSLEVAGLNNEQYF	TGTGCCAGCAGCTTAGAGGTAGCGGGGCTCAACAATGAGCAGTACTTC